This TCR beta chain was documented in a study of T cells in Graves' hyperthyroidism and ophthalmopathy. This clonotype showed up many times. CDR1 MDHEN and CDR2 SYDVKM come from the germline V gene. With V trimmed by 4 bases and J by 0 bases, 10 bases remained unmatched. This CDR3 is built from 18 residues. Amplification targeted TCR beta CDR3 regions from RNA transcripts. TCR CDR3 underwent first-round RT-PCR with the HTBI primer set. One entry per CDR3 protein, called by TCRdb with MiXCR from the multiplex PCR reads. This repertoire shows a few hundred thousand distinct CDR3 sequences, around 16% found once; its top ten account for approximately 7.4%.

This TCR was recovered from a woman between 25 and 40 years old with Graves' hyperthyroidism. The chain is built from TRBV28 and TRBJ2-1, with 9 bases identical to TRBD1. Material: blood. CDR3 in amino acids: CASSSPHGQGTSYNEQFF. In DNA, the CDR3 is TGTGCCAGCAGTTCCCCTCACGGACAGGGGACCTCCTACAATGAGCAGTTCTTC.